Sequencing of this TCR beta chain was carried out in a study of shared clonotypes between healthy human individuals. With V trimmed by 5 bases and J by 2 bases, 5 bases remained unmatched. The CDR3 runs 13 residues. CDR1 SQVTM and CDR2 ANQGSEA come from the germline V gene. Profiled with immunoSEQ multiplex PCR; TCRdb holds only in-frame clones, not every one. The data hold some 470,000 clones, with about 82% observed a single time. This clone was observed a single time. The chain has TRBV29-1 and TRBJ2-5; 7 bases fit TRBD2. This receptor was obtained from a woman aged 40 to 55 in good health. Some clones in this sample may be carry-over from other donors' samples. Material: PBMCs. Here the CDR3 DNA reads TGCAGCGTTCGAGGGAGGGTTCAAGAGACCCAGTACTTC. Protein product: CSVRGRVQETQYF.